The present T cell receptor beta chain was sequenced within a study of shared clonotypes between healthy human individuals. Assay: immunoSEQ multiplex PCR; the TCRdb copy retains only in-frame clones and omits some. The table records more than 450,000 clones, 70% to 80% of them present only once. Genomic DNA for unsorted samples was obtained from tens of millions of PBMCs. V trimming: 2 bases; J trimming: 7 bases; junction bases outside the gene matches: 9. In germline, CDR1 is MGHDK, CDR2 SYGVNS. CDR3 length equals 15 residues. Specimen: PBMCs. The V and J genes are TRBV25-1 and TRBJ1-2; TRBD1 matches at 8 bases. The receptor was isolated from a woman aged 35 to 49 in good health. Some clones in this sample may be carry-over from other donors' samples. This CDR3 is CASSERQGRVSGYTF. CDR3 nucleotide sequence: TGTGCCAGCAGTGAACGACAGGGGAGAGTGAGTGGCTACACCTTC.